Listed below are T cell receptor beta chains from one sample, sequenced in a study of regulatory T cells in long-lasting Graves disease. TCRdb independently ran MiXCR on the multiplex PCR reads; one entry per CDR3 protein. In the table there are roughly 400,000 distinct CDR3 sequences, about a sixth of which are singletons. A further study also used this sample, focusing on T cells in Graves' hyperthyroidism and ophthalmopathy.

Specimen: peripheral blood mononuclear cells (PBMCs), collected at new diagnosis, from a patient treated with antithyroid drugs. The receptor set was obtained from a woman aged 18 to 35 with Graves disease. Both conserved end residues are trimmed from each CDR3.

V gene,CDR3 protein
TRBV2,ASSVTSGRVEQY
TRBV7-8,ASSPEGRRALYEQY
TRBV5-1,ASGPGLAVMNTEAF
TRBV25-1,ASSELANTGELF
TRBV7-3,ASSSTSGAGETQY
TRBV6-5,ASSYSQGNQPQH
TRBV20-1,SARDLPGGTTDTQY
TRBV18,ASSPKTGSNSPLH
TRBV3-1,ASRSGTVNGEAF
TRBV6-1,ASSRTGGGTAYEQY
TRBV2,ASSGQGSDTQY
TRBV28,ASSSLVEAFIYEQY
TRBV2,ASSEAGKGAYEQY
TRBV20-1,SAPPGKAGELF
TRBV7-9,ASSLGLLAGLSYEQY
TRBV28,ASSLGRDSYEQY
TRBV12-3/TRBV12-4,ASSLDLGANTGELF
TRBV11-2,ASSLGGTSLLNEQF
TRBV5-6,ASTTELNTEAF
TRBV2,ASSETSGNTGELF
TRBV20-1,SATLDGAYGYT
TRBV27,ASSLSTEETQY
TRBV28,ASRLAPGGVPSLKTQY
TRBV27,ASSLGTGGRSEAF
TRBV7-8,ASSLVGASTDTQY
TRBV15,ATSRAGTSITDTQY
TRBV27,ASSLYPGEETQY
TRBV28,ASSLSGNYGYT
TRBV24-1,ATSGVLAPYNEQF
TRBV6-1,ASSPGQESSYEQY
TRBV28,ASSWNGYEQY
TRBV24-1,ATSDPNRGTKDNEQF
TRBV5-1,ASSTELGSEQY
TRBV6-1,ASKLDASLLNEQF
TRBV9,ASSPGGGFGQPQH
TRBV28,ASRTGSNEQF
TRBV13,ASSEEGLAGGAYNEQF
TRBV6-2/TRBV6-3,ASSYATLRENSPLH
TRBV2,ATRMNTGGDYEQY
TRBV7-2,ASSPSSAGELF
TRBV2,ASKWGAGTEAF
TRBV7-3,ASSPDRLSTDTQY
TRBV3-1,ASSPIGDSPLH
TRBV9,ASSVDPNTDTQY
TRBV7-6,ASSRRDIYEQY
TRBV11-3,ASSLGGRGSSYNEQF
TRBV6-1,ASSSRDRVTGELF
TRBV12-3/TRBV12-4,ASSLRASVSYNSPLH
TRBV12-3/TRBV12-4,ASSPTSVFSYNEQY
TRBV7-9,ASSFLAGGFDEQF
TRBV6-5,ASSYGGSSYNEQF